This T cell receptor beta chain appears in the sequencing data of a study of cytomegalovirus exposure and HLA in healthy donors (dated 2017 in TCRdb). For the wider study: A later analysis indicated that the roughly 120 validation repertoires were generated on the platform also employed for the 700 or so repertoires of the first cohort. The study aimed to test whether cataloging public T cell receptors could reveal signatures of past pathogen exposure. Along with the approximately 620-subject first cohort, a separate validation cohort of roughly 110 different subjects was used. To predict cytomegalovirus infection status, the study combined high-throughput TCR immunosequencing, statistical association of individual TCRs with disease status, and machine learning.

Including the terminal cysteine and phenylalanine, the CDR3 comprises 18 residues. Only the CDR3 DNA is retained, 54 bases long and in frame from the first base. The germline V gene (reference sequence) provides CDR1 SGHKS and CDR2 YYEKEE. Unmatched junction bases come to 18, with V trimmed by 4 bases and J by 4 bases. Library preparation used the immunoSEQ multiplex PCR assay. In the paper's pipeline: A statistical classification framework was built to diagnose cytomegalovirus status from the catalog of TCR beta chain sequences. TCRdb limited this immuneACCESS table to in-frame rearrangements with V and J called. A share of clones is missing; checked studies link under half to unresolved V genes, and the rest is unexplained. That table gives V, J and clone size, and the DNA gave D and trimming. Counted in this sample were around 250,000 clones; 90% of them appeared once. Around 3.1% of the sample is held by the ten biggest clonotypes.

Notes on this clone: Its antigen target is currently unknown. No quality values exist for individual bases; no much larger clone is one base distant.

The donors were included in the validation cohort of roughly 130 subjects, a group kept apart from the roughly 700-subject first cohort. General findings and caveats noted by the study authors: Subsequent analysis determined that TCRs grouped into clusters in the first cohort also showed a tendency toward co-occurrence across the approximately 110 validation repertoires, and 85% to 95% of cluster scores exceeded 0. In the study, 150 to 200 TCR beta chains were listed as associated with cytomegalovirus. In vitro tests confirmed that three of the cytomegalovirus-associated TCR beta chains recognize cytomegalovirus antigens. The authors suggested that the approach could potentially be extended to other disease states and immunological phenotypes. Across donors, most TCR sequences were observed very rarely, whereas some public TCRs were present in many individuals. The classifier was reported to diagnose cytomegalovirus status with high specificity and sensitivity in both the original and validation cohorts. A later analysis lacked HLA typing for the validation cohort, so it scored co-occurrence in that cohort across all 120 or so repertoires.

The sequenced material came from PBMCs. The sequence links TRBV5-5 to TRBJ2-3; TRBD1 matches 7 bases in the middle. This TCR was recovered from a woman aged 25 to 39 in good health and CMV-seronegative. The CDR3: CASSPKEQGMGFPDTQYF. The nucleotide sequence is TGTGCCAGCAGCCCAAAGGAACAGGGGATGGGTTTCCCAGATACGCAGTATTTT.